This entry lists 31 T cell receptor beta chains sequenced from one sample in a study of cytomegalovirus exposure and HLA in healthy donors. This PCR relied on a set of 60 Vbeta primers and 13 Jbeta primers. Sequencing was performed with immunoSEQ multiplex PCR; in TCRdb, only in-frame clones are kept and a portion is missing. This sample has more than 95,000 clones, with 78% found just once. Sequenced input: PBMCs. The receptor source for this set is a man younger than 40 in good health and CMV-seronegative.

This clone was detected a few times. The chain recombines TRBV7-2 with TRBJ1-6; 7 bases are shared with TRBD1. This CDR3 region has 18 residues. Unmatched junction bases numbered 16, after V lost 5 bases and J lost 6 bases. Germline values: CDR1 SGHTA, CDR2 FQGNSA. The DNA of the CDR3 is TGTGCCAGCAGCACTACCTCTACGGGACAGAGCCTTAATTCACCCCTCCACTTT. Translating it yields CASSTTSTGQSLNSPLHF.

The chain combines TRBV10-3 with TRBJ1-6; D gene ambiguous. V was shortened by 2 bases and J by 0 bases, with 8 bases between the two germline ends. This CDR3 region has 16 residues. Germline CDR1 reads ENHRY; CDR2 reads SYGVKD. The CDR3 coding sequence is TGTGCCATCAGTGAGGACCTAGGCTCCTATAATTCACCCCTCCACTTT. Translation gives CAISEDLGSYNSPLHF.

This rearrangement joins TRBV7-8 to TRBJ1-5, with no clear D. Germline lookup yields CDR1 SGHVS and CDR2 FQNEAQ. Trimming took off 0 bases at V and 2 bases at J, with 14 bases between the two ends. The CDR3 sequence is 17 residues long. The CDR3 loop reads CASSLAGVGFGNQPQHF. The CDR3 DNA follows: TGTGCCAGCAGCTTAGCGGGTGTGGGCTTCGGCAATCAGCCCCAGCATTTT.

This chain links TRBV29-1 with TRBJ1-2, with 9 positions matching TRBD1. The CDR3 spans 15 residues. Per germline, CDR1 SQVTM and CDR2 ANQGSEA. The J segment lost 6 bases and the V segment lost 6 bases, leaving 14 bases of the junction unmatched. CDR3: CSVGTGIQLPHGYTF. CDR3 bases: TGCAGCGTGGGGACAGGGATCCAACTTCCTCATGGCTACACCTTC.

This clone was detected once. Here the CDR3 reads CASSPIVGTAMNTEAFF. CDR3 in DNA: TGTGCCAGTAGTCCCATCGTAGGGACAGCCATGAACACTGAAGCTTTCTTT. The chain couples TRBV19 to TRBJ1-1, with 7 bases aligning to TRBD1. The germline V gene has CDR1 LNHDA and CDR2 SQIVND (reference sequence). The V gene end was trimmed by 5 bases and the J gene end by 0 bases; junction bases not matched to a gene: 12. CDR3 length: 17 residues.

The chain employs TRBV27 and TRBJ2-5, with 7 bases that match TRBD2. The CDR3 length is 14 residues. The germline gives CDR1 MNHEY, CDR2 SMNVEV (reference sequence). V dropped 2 bases and J dropped 2; count of bases not matched to a gene: 2. The chain's CDR3 is CASSLLGGQETQYF. DNA for the CDR3: TGTGCCAGCAGTTTACTGGGGGGGCAAGAGACCCAGTACTTC.

CDR3 loop: CASKNLPGETQYF. The CDR3 DNA reads TGTGCCAGCAAAAACCTCCCGGGAGAGACCCAGTACTTC. The chain combines TRBV6-6 with TRBJ2-5; D is ambiguous. Germline V gene data show CDR1 as MNHNY and CDR2 as SVGAGI (reference sequence). The CDR3 covers 13 residues. V lost 7 bases and J lost 4, with 13 bases in between.

This rearrangement joins TRBV7-8 to TRBJ2-1, with 9 bases that match TRBD1. V shed 1 base and J 6 bases; nucleotides not matched to a gene: 7. From germline, CDR1 is SGHVS and CDR2 FQNEAQ. This CDR3 is built from 16 residues. CDR3 in DNA: TGTGCCAGCAGCTTAGGTAGTGGACAGGGGTTCAATGAGCAGTTCTTC. Translated: CASSLGSGQGFNEQFF.

The CDR3 here is CASSLSRLAASHPQETQYF. Written as DNA, the CDR3 is TGTGCCAGCAGTTTATCAAGATTAGCGGCCTCTCACCCGCAAGAGACCCAGTACTTC. The rearrangement uses TRBV27 and TRBJ2-5; tentatively, D is TRBD2 (6 bases). Germline V gene lookup returns CDR1 MNHEY and CDR2 SMNVEV (reference sequence). V dropped 0 bases and J dropped 2 bases, with 22 bases sitting between them. This CDR3 is built from 19 residues.

V gene TRBV28 combines with J gene TRBJ2-7; D might be TRBD1 (6 bases). CDR1 and CDR2 from the germline V gene are MDHEN and SYDVKM. The CDR3 loop spans 12 amino acids. The V gene lost 7 bases and the J gene lost 1 base, with 8 bases spanning the gap. CDR3 coding DNA: TGTGCCAGCACAGGGGCGTCCTACGAGCAGTACTTC. Its translation: CASTGASYEQYF.

This rearrangement joins TRBV6-1 to TRBJ2-1; D perhaps matches TRBD2 (6 bases). V lost 5 bases to trimming and J lost 6 bases, with 17 bases between them. Germline V lookup: CDR1 MNHNS, CDR2 SASEGT. The length of the CDR3 is 15 residues. In DNA form, the CDR3 reads TGTGCCAGCAGTCTAGAGGAGGGGCTATCCAATGAGCAGTTCTTC. The encoded protein is CASSLEEGLSNEQFF.

The chain employs TRBV4-3 and TRBJ1-6; 9 bases are shared with TRBD1. Germline V gene data show CDR1 as LGHNA and CDR2 as YSLEER. This CDR3 comprises 15 residues. V was clipped by 2 bases and J by 10 bases; unmatched bases: 6. DNA of the CDR3: TGCGCCAGCAGCCAAAGGACAGGGGATAGCTCACCCCTCCACTTT. It codes for CASSQRTGDSSPLHF.

The gene calls are TRBV5-4 and TRBJ1-1; D is ambiguous. The germline V and J ends were trimmed by 0 bases and 1 base, with 13 bases remaining between them. The CDR3 runs to 16 residues. Germline CDR1 and CDR2: SGHNT and YYREEE (reference sequence). CDR3 residues: CASSLGTEGRNTEAFF. Here the CDR3 DNA reads TGTGCCAGCAGCTTGGGGACGGAGGGTCGGAACACTGAAGCTTTCTTT.

The chain is built from TRBV6-5 and TRBJ2-5, with 8 bases aligning to TRBD1. The germline V gene encodes CDR1 MNHEY and CDR2 SVGAGI. The CDR3 loop spans 14 amino acids. Trimming took 4 bases from V and 5 from J; bases not matched to a gene: 6. The CDR3 region is CASSLTGGFETQYF. The CDR3 DNA follows: TGTGCCAGCAGTTTAACAGGGGGGTTCGAGACCCAGTACTTC.

Remarks on this clone: Germline is not matched at one junction end, which may reflect a read error. The rearrangement joins TRBV7-7 to TRBJ2-3, with D perhaps matching TRBD1 (5 bases). This CDR3 comprises 14 residues. Germline loops: CDR1 SSHAT, CDR2 FNYEAQ (reference sequence). The CDR3 is CASSLGLSTDTQYF. The CDR3, as DNA: TGTGCTAGCAGCCTGGGGCTCAGCACAGATACGCAGTATTTT.

The rearrangement uses TRBV30 and TRBJ1-2, with TRBD1 identical over 9 bases. The junction had 13 bases not matched to a gene; V was cut back by 4 bases and J by 7 bases. CDR3 length equals 15 residues. Germline CDR1 is GTSNPN and CDR2 is SVGIG (reference sequence). CDR3 sequence (DNA): TGTGCCTGGAAGAGGGACAGGGTCGAGGTTGGTGGCTACACCTTC. Residues: CAWKRDRVEVGGYTF.

The chain has TRBV30 and TRBJ2-1; D ambiguous. Deletions cut 0 bases from V and 5 bases from J, with 20 bases between. The CDR3 runs 17 residues. Germline V gene lookup returns CDR1 GTSNPN and CDR2 SVGIG (reference sequence). In nucleotides, the CDR3 is TGTGCCTGGAGTGTTAGAACAGATGTCATCAGTAACAATGAGCAGTTCTTC. The encoded protein is CAWSVRTDVISNNEQFF. Complete variable domain (other parts from reference TRBV30 and TRBJ2-1): SQTIHQWPATLVQPVGSPLSLECTVEGTSNPNLYWYRQAAGRGLQLLFYSVGIGQISSEVPQNLSASRPQDRQFILSSKKLLLSDSGFYLCAWSVRTDVISNNEQFFGPGTRLTVL.

The chain employs TRBV5-6 and TRBJ2-1; 10 bases align to TRBD2. Germline-derived CDR1 and CDR2 are SGHDT and YYEEEE. The CDR3 runs to 17 residues. The ends lost 4 bases at V and 0 bases at J; junction bases unmatched: 7. This CDR3 reads CASSVLAGEISYNEQFF. CDR3 sequence (DNA): TGTGCCAGCAGCGTCCTAGCGGGGGAAATCTCCTACAATGAGCAGTTCTTC. The entire variable domain, with the rest obtained from reference TRBV5-6 and TRBJ2-1, is as follows: DAGVTQSPTHLIKTRGQQVTLRCSPKSGHDTVSWYQQALGQGPQFIFQYYEEEERQRGNFPDRFSGHQFPNYSSELNVNALLLGDSALYLCASSVLAGEISYNEQFFGPGTRLTVL.

V and J are TRBV18 and TRBJ1-1; D gene unclear. Germline V gene data show CDR1 as KGHSH and CDR2 as LQKENI. The CDR3 sequence is 13 residues long. V was cut by 1 base and J by 1 base, with 4 bases left in between. The CDR3 loop is CASSPQQNTEAFF. Written as DNA, the CDR3 is TGTGCCAGCTCACCACAGCAGAACACTGAAGCTTTCTTT.

This clone turned up a few times. V usage is TRBV2 and J usage is TRBJ1-4, with 8 bases that match TRBD1. This CDR3 comprises 12 residues. Germline trimming cut 6 bases from V and 8 bases from J; bases unmatched to any gene: 2. Germline-derived CDR1 and CDR2 are SNHLY and FYNNEI. CDR3 region: CASSRGREKLFF. The CDR3 nucleotides read TGTGCCAGCAGCAGGGGGCGAGAAAAACTGTTTTTT.

The rearrangement joins TRBV6-5 to TRBJ1-2; D may be TRBD1 (6 bases). Germline assignment: CDR1 MNHEY and CDR2 SVGAGI. Trimming removed 0 bases from V and 0 bases from J, with 11 bases in between. The CDR3 contains 16 residues. The CDR3 sequence: CASSYSYPGANYGYTF. For the CDR3, the DNA is TGTGCCAGCAGTTACTCCTACCCAGGGGCTAACTATGGCTACACCTTC.

The rearrangement uses TRBV4-3 and TRBJ2-7; no clear D gene. CDR3 size: 17 residues. V was pared by 0 bases and J by 0 bases, with 15 bases between. Germline V gives CDR1 LGHNA, CDR2 YSLEER. CDR3 amino acids: CASSQEEIGESSYEQYF. The CDR3 DNA follows: TGCGCCAGCAGCCAAGAGGAGATCGGCGAGAGCTCCTACGAGCAGTACTTC.

This clone has a handful of counts. The chain uses TRBV5-1 and TRBJ1-1, with 10 bases fitting TRBD1. This CDR3 contains 16 residues. V gave up 5 bases and J gave up 4 bases; unmatched junction bases: 11. The V gene's germline CDR1 is SGHRS and CDR2 YFSETQ. CDR3 coding DNA: TGCGCCAGCAGGACAGGGGGCGTCGGAAAATTCACTGAAGCTTTCTTT. Its translation: CASRTGGVGKFTEAFF.

V gene TRBV11-3 combines with J gene TRBJ2-3, with 7 positions matching TRBD2. J was trimmed by 0 bases and V by 1 base; bases with no gene match: 4. Germline CDR1 and CDR2: SGHNT and YENEEA. This CDR3 comprises 16 residues. In DNA form, the CDR3 reads TGTGCCAGCAGCTTAGGGTTTAGCGGGAGCACAGATACGCAGTATTTT. Translation: CASSLGFSGSTDTQYF.

V gene TRBV4-1 combines with J gene TRBJ2-2, with TRBD2 matching 11 bases. The CDR3 contains 16 residues. CDR1 is MGHRA, CDR2 YSYEKL, per germline. V trimming: 4 bases; J trimming: 4 bases; junction bases outside the gene matches: 5. CDR3 sequence: CASSPPTSGATGELFF. Here the CDR3 DNA reads TGCGCCAGCAGCCCTCCGACTAGCGGGGCCACCGGGGAGCTGTTTTTT.

This clone was seen once. CDR3 sequence: CASSLTWGSNNEQFF. DNA for the CDR3: TGTGCCAGCAGCTTAACCTGGGGCTCGAACAATGAGCAGTTCTTC. V and J are TRBV7-9 and TRBJ2-1, with D maybe TRBD1 (5 bases). CDR3 size: 15 residues. Trimming shortened V by 2 bases and J by 5 bases, and 13 bases separated the two germline ends. From germline, CDR1 is SEHNR and CDR2 FQNEAQ (reference sequence).

The CDR3 DNA reads TGCGCCAGCAGCCAAGATTTGGGACAGCAGAACACTGAAGCTTTCTTT. Protein sequence: CASSQDLGQQNTEAFF. The gene calls are TRBV4-1 and TRBJ1-1; 7 bases align to TRBD1. The germline CDR1 and CDR2 sequences are MGHRA and YSYEKL. This CDR3 has 16 residues. Trimming removed 0 bases from V and 1 base from J; junction bases left unmatched: 5.

J is TRBJ2-1 and V is TRBV19; 8 bases are a match to TRBD2. This CDR3 spans 15 amino acids. The V gene end was trimmed by 4 bases and the J gene end by 7 bases; junction bases not matched to a gene: 9. Germline V gene sequence: CDR1 LNHDA, CDR2 SQIVND (reference sequence). The CDR3 sequence is CASSTPGLGHNEQFF. CDR3 in DNA: TGTGCCAGTAGTACCCCGGGACTAGGACATAATGAGCAGTTCTTC.

The chain has TRBV6-5 and TRBJ2-6; D gene uncertain. The germline gives CDR1 MNHEY, CDR2 SVGAGI. This CDR3 region has 16 residues. V was clipped by 3 bases and J by 4 bases, with 13 bases between them. CDR3 in DNA: TGTGCCAGCAGTTATATCGGAGAGGCCGGGGCCAACGTCCTGACTTTC. This encodes CASSYIGEAGANVLTF.

V gene TRBV5-4 combines with J gene TRBJ2-2; D is ambiguous. Germline V gives CDR1 SGHNT, CDR2 YYREEE (reference sequence). Trimming shortened V by 1 base and J by 1 base, and 5 bases separated the two germline ends. The CDR3 contains 14 residues. The CDR3 loop is CASSLSKNTGELFF. The CDR3 nucleotides are TGTGCCAGCAGCTTGTCTAAGAACACCGGGGAGCTGTTTTTT.

The rearrangement uses TRBV5-1 and TRBJ1-2, with 8 bases matching TRBD1. The CDR3 sequence is 13 residues long. CDR1 and CDR2 (germline): SGHRS, YFSETQ. J was trimmed by 5 bases and V by 4 bases; bases with no gene match: 4. CDR3 nucleotide sequence: TGCGCCAGCAGCCCCGGGACAGGTTATGGCTACACCTTC. It specifies CASSPGTGYGYTF. The full variable domain, its missing parts supplied by reference TRBV5-1 and TRBJ1-2, is KAGVTQTPRYLIKTRGQQVTLSCSPISGHRSVSWYQQTPGQGLQFLFEYFSETQRNKGNFPGRFSGRQFSNSRSEMNVSTLELGDSALYLCASSPGTGYGYTFGSGTRLTVV.